This record covers a single T cell receptor (beta chain). Random hexamers were used to reverse transcribe 0.5 to 1 ug of RNA. TCRdb passed the immunoSEQ multiplex PCR reads through MiXCR, listing each CDR3 protein once. The table lists about 210,000 distinct CDR3 sequences, 94% of them singletons. Germline V lookup: CDR1 GTSNPN, CDR2 SVGIG (reference sequence). V was pared by 1 base and J by 0 bases, with 13 bases between. The CDR3 is 15 amino acids. This record belongs to a study of CD8 T cells in Susac syndrome. The source is a human donor with Susac syndrome. Specimen: CD4+ T cells from PBMCs. V usage is TRBV30 and J usage is TRBJ2-7; a possible D gene is TRBD2 (6 bases). CDR3 loop: CAWSGSAGSSYEQYF. CDR3 in DNA: TGTGCCTGGAGTGGGAGCGCGGGGTCCTCCTACGAGCAGTACTTC. Looking up the rest from reference TRBV30 and TRBJ2-7 gives the full variable domain: SQTIHQWPATLVQPVGSPLSLECTVEGTSNPNLYWYRQAAGRGLQLLFYSVGIGQISSEVPQNLSASRPQDRQFILSSKKLLLSDSGFYLCAWSGSAGSSYEQYFGPGTRLTVT.